Listed here are 27 T cell receptor beta chains from one sample, sequenced in a study of T cells in Graves' hyperthyroidism and ophthalmopathy (dated by TCRdb to the late 2010s). The method was multiplex PCR. Sequencer: Illumina HiSeq 2000. Amplification of TCR beta CDR3 regions was carried out from RNA transcripts. For the first round of RT-PCR on the TCR CDR3, the HTBI primer set was used together with the Qiagen OneStep RT-PCR kit. TCRdb itself trimmed the public reads at Q25 with fastp, ran MiXCR and retained productive beta chains. Duplicate CDR3 protein sequences are folded into a single record with the most common DNA and genes. A total of 300,000 to 450,000 distinct CDR3 sequences appear in this sample, less than 20% of them only once. Together, the top ten hold about 27% of the sample. The sample consisted of blood. These receptors came from a woman between 18 and 29 years old with Graves' hyperthyroidism that later progressed to Graves' ophthalmopathy.

There are many counts of this clonotype. The chain links TRBV2 to TRBJ2-1; TRBD1 might be the D (6 bases). The V end lost 6 bases, the J end lost 12 bases, and 27 bases lay between the germline ends. The CDR3 spans 16 residues. The germline V gene encodes CDR1 SNHLY and CDR2 FYNNEI. CDR3 sequence (DNA): TGTGCCAGCAGGCCAGGGGCGCACGCATCGTCGGGCGGGCAGTTCTTC. Encoded protein: CASRPGAHASSGGQFF.

The sample holds many counts of this clonotype. J is TRBJ1-1 and V is TRBV6-1, with TRBD1 as a possible D gene (5 bases). V was shortened by 6 bases and J by 0 bases, with 17 bases between the two germline ends. CDR1 is MNHNS and CDR2 is SASEGT in the germline V gene. CDR3 length: 16 residues. CDR3 in DNA: TGTGCCAGCAGCCCCGGGGCGGGAGGGGTGAACACTGAAGCTTTCTTT. Protein product: CASSPGAGGVNTEAFF.

This clonotype was counted between two and nine times. This could be a read error, since a much larger clone is one nucleotide away. The CDR3 DNA follows: TGCAGTGTTCTAGAGGAAGGCCACACCTACGAGCAGTACTTC. This codes for CSVLEEGHTYEQYF. This rearrangement joins TRBV20-1 to TRBJ2-7, with D uncertain. Looked up from germline, CDR1 is DFQATT and CDR2 is SNEGSKA (reference sequence). V was shortened by 7 bases and J by 2 bases, with 18 bases between the two germline ends. The CDR3 runs to 14 residues.

The chain couples TRBV6-2 or TRBV6-3 to TRBJ1-5; tentative D call: TRBD1 (6 bases). Deletions cut 6 bases from V and 6 bases from J, with 33 bases between. The germline V gene has CDR1 MNHEY and CDR2 SVGEGT. The CDR3 is made up of 20 amino acids. CDR3 sequence: CASRREWRTKQGGKAQPQHF. CDR3 DNA sequence: TGTGCCAGCAGACGGGAATGGAGAACCAAACAGGGAGGGAAGGCTCAGCCCCAGCATTTT.

As for this clonotype: This may arise from a read error, as a much more abundant clone is one base away. The chain employs TRBV28 and TRBJ1-1; D remains ambiguous. CDR1 and CDR2 from the germline V gene are MDHEN and SYDVKM. The CDR3 length is 13 residues. In DNA form, the CDR3 reads TGTGCCAGCAGTTTACAGATGAACGCTGAAGCTTTCTTT. Protein: CASSLQMNAEAFF.

This clonotype has ten or more counts. The chain links TRBV27 to TRBJ2-1, with TRBD1 matching over 7 bases. CDR1 is MNHEY and CDR2 is SMNVEV in the germline V gene (reference sequence). Trimming removed 3 bases from V and 3 bases from J; junction bases left unmatched: 8. The CDR3 spans 16 residues. CDR3 amino acids: CASSLGTVGSYNEQFF. The CDR3 DNA follows: TGTGCCAGCAGTTTGGGGACAGTCGGTAGCTACAATGAGCAGTTCTTC.

This clonotype was seen at least ten times. The V call is TRBV28, the J call TRBJ1-5; 8 nucleotides agree with TRBD1. Germline CDR1 is MDHEN and CDR2 is SYDVKM. J was trimmed by 6 bases and V by 5 bases; bases with no gene match: 6. CDR3 length: 14 amino acids. This CDR3 is CASSPDREGQPQHF. DNA for the CDR3: TGTGCCAGCAGTCCGGACAGGGAGGGTCAGCCCCAGCATTTT.

This clonotype was recorded only once. A much larger clone is a single base away; this may be a read error. This chain links TRBV27 with TRBJ2-2; D not resolved. CDR1 and CDR2 from the germline V gene are MNHEY and SMNVEV (reference sequence). The CDR3 loop spans 15 amino acids. CDR3 sequence reads: CAGSLFYQSGGELFF. The CDR3 nucleotides are TGTGCCGGCAGTTTATTCTACCAGTCAGGCGGGGAGCTGTTTTTT.

This clonotype has at least ten counts. The V gene is TRBV20-1, the J gene TRBJ1-1, with 11 bases aligning to TRBD1. With 3 bases clipped from V and 4 bases from J, the junction kept 4 bases outside the gene matches. This CDR3 is 14 amino acids long. Germline-derived CDR1 and CDR2 are DFQATT and SNEGSKA (reference sequence). CDR3 in amino acids: CSASRTGGITEAFF. The CDR3 coding sequence is TGCAGTGCTAGCCGGACAGGGGGCATCACTGAAGCTTTCTTT.

The table lists this clonotype with many counts. The rearrangement joins TRBV30 to TRBJ2-7, with D unresolved. The V end was cut by 3 bases, the J end by 0 bases, with 6 bases between. The germline V gene has CDR1 GTSNPN and CDR2 SVGIG (reference sequence). The CDR3 has 12 amino acids. Here the CDR3 DNA reads TGTGCCTGGAGCCCCAGCTCCTACGAGCAGTACTTC. It translates to CAWSPSSYEQYF. Based on the CDR3 plus reference TRBV30 and TRBJ2-7, the full variable domain is SQTIHQWPATLVQPVGSPLSLECTVEGTSNPNLYWYRQAAGRGLQLLFYSVGIGQISSEVPQNLSASRPQDRQFILSSKKLLLSDSGFYLCAWSPSSYEQYFGPGTRLTVT.

This clonotype has at least ten counts. The chain combines TRBV7-2 with TRBJ2-6; TRBD2 agrees at 7 bases. Germline CDR1 and CDR2: SGHTA and FQGNSA. CDR3 length: 18 residues. The ends lost 2 bases at V and 0 bases at J; junction bases unmatched: 7. CDR3 DNA sequence: TGTGCCAGCAGCTTACAAGCGGGATGGGGCTCTGGGGCCAACGTCCTGACTTTC. The encoded protein is CASSLQAGWGSGANVLTF.

The chain links TRBV2 to TRBJ2-3, with D perhaps TRBD2 (6 bases). The germline V gene has CDR1 SNHLY and CDR2 FYNNEI. The CDR3 sequence is 16 residues long. Trimming stripped 8 bases from V and 2 bases from J, with 20 bases between. The CDR3 DNA reads TGTGCCAGCCTCAGCCGGGACTCAACCCCCACAGATACGCAGTATTTT. Its protein product is CASLSRDSTPTDTQYF.

The table lists this clonotype with a few counts. The rearrangement links TRBV20-1 to TRBJ2-2; 12 bases match TRBD2. Germline values: CDR1 DFQATT, CDR2 SNEGSKA (reference sequence). With V trimmed by 1 base and J by 4 bases, 16 bases remained unmatched. The CDR3 runs 20 residues. CDR3 protein: CSARVSPGLAGPSVTGELFF. CDR3 nucleotide sequence: TGCAGTGCTAGAGTTTCCCCCGGACTAGCGGGGCCCTCCGTCACCGGGGAGCTGTTTTTT.

In this sample, this clonotype turned up many times. J is TRBJ1-1 and V is TRBV5-6, with 8 bases that match TRBD1. Trimming took 1 base from V and 10 from J; bases not matched to a gene: 9. The CDR3 contains 14 residues. Germline values: CDR1 SGHDT, CDR2 YYEEEE. CDR3 amino acids: CASSLPVPQGAAFF. The DNA of the CDR3 is TGTGCCAGCAGCTTGCCGGTGCCCCAGGGGGCAGCTTTCTTT.

This clonotype was counted between two and nine times. The rearrangement joins TRBV6-1 to TRBJ2-2, with TRBD2 identical over 11 bases. Per germline, CDR1 MNHNS and CDR2 SASEGT. The J segment lost 6 bases and the V segment lost 7 bases, leaving 10 bases of the junction unmatched. The CDR3 consists of 16 residues. The CDR3 bases are TGTGCCAGCATTCCCCTAGGTAGCGGGAGGGCCGGGGAGCTGTTTTTT. This codes for CASIPLGSGRAGELFF.

This clonotype was seen ten or more times. J is TRBJ2-5 and V is TRBV11-2; 11 nucleotides agree with TRBD2. V dropped 3 bases and J dropped 5; count of bases not matched to a gene: 5. Germline loops: CDR1 SGHAT, CDR2 FQNNGV. The CDR3 spans 15 residues. This CDR3 reads CASSFLAGGRETQYF. As DNA, the CDR3 is TGTGCCAGCAGCTTTCTAGCGGGAGGTCGGGAGACCCAGTACTTC. The entire variable domain, with the rest obtained from reference TRBV11-2 and TRBJ2-5, is as follows: EAGVAQSPRYKIIEKRQSVAFWCNPISGHATLYWYQQILGQGPKLLIQFQNNGVVDDSQLPKDRFSAERLKGVDSTLKIQPAKLEDSAVYLCASSFLAGGRETQYFGPGTRLLVL.

The chain is built from TRBV24-1 and TRBJ2-5; D tentatively reads TRBD1 or TRBD2 (6 bases each). V lost 5 bases to trimming and J lost 7 bases, with 13 bases between them. Looked up from germline, CDR1 is KGHDR and CDR2 is SFDVKD. This CDR3 region has 13 residues. CDR3 sequence reads: CATSVGKGGTQYF. The CDR3 DNA sequence: TGTGCCACCAGTGTAGGCAAGGGGGGGACCCAGTACTTC.

This clonotype came up many times. This rearrangement joins TRBV3-1 to TRBJ1-1, with D unresolved. Germline CDR1 LGHDT, CDR2 YNNKEL (reference sequence). V dropped 0 bases and J dropped 1 base, with 6 bases sitting between them. This CDR3 region has 14 residues. The CDR3 here is CASSQDSTNTEAFF. The CDR3, as DNA: TGTGCCAGCAGCCAAGACAGTACGAACACTGAAGCTTTCTTT.

The table lists this clonotype with a few counts. The V call is TRBV6-5, the J call TRBJ2-7; D is uncertain. The CDR3 loop spans 14 amino acids. Per germline, CDR1 MNHEY and CDR2 SVGAGI. The ends were cut back, 1 base at V and 6 bases at J, with 13 bases in the middle. CDR3 DNA sequence: TGTGCCAGCAGTTACTACCCGGCCGAGGTCGAGCAGTACTTC. Translating gives CASSYYPAEVEQYF.

The V gene is TRBV27, the J gene TRBJ2-5; the D is unclear. There are 13 residues in the CDR3. Deletions cut 5 bases from V and 7 bases from J, with 14 bases between. From germline, CDR1 is MNHEY and CDR2 SMNVEV (reference sequence). For the CDR3, the DNA is TGTGCCAGCAGTATCGCCCCGTTGGGGACCCAGTACTTC. The encoded protein is CASSIAPLGTQYF.

CDR3 region: CASSQGTGGSTDYGYTF. The CDR3 coding sequence is TGCGCCAGCAGCCAAGGGACAGGGGGCAGTACGGACTATGGCTACACCTTC. V usage is TRBV4-3 and J usage is TRBJ1-2; 11 bases align to TRBD1. Germline-derived CDR1 and CDR2 are LGHNA and YSLEER. After removal of 1 base from V and 3 bases from J, the junction contained 7 bases not matched to a gene. The CDR3 extends over 17 amino acids.

The table lists this clonotype with many counts. The gene calls are TRBV27 and TRBJ1-1, with D unclear. The V gene's germline CDR1 is MNHEY and CDR2 SMNVEV (reference sequence). Trimming stripped 1 base from V and 1 base from J, with 19 bases between. The CDR3 sequence is 18 residues long. The DNA of the CDR3 is TGTGCCAGCAGTTTATACCCTCCCTTTGAAGGAGGGAACACTGAAGCTTTCTTT. Translating it yields CASSLYPPFEGGNTEAFF.

This clonotype has a count of ten or more. The gene calls are TRBV12-3 or TRBV12-4 and TRBJ1-6; a weak D match, TRBD1 (6 bases). The V end lost 5 bases, the J end lost 7 bases, and 21 bases lay between the germline ends. The CDR3 consists of 17 residues. The CDR3 loop is CASSPPGTTLANSPLHF. The CDR3 DNA is TGTGCCAGCAGTCCTCCCGGGACAACCTTGGCAAATTCACCCCTCCACTTT.

This clonotype showed up many times. This chain connects TRBV15 to TRBJ2-1, with a weak D call TRBD1 (6 bases). Trimming stripped 4 bases from V and 6 bases from J, with 16 bases between. The CDR3 loop spans 15 amino acids. Germline loops: CDR1 LNHNV, CDR2 YYDKDF (reference sequence). In DNA form, the CDR3 reads TGTGCCACCAGCATGAACAGGGCAATTGCCAATGAGCAGTTCTTC. This translates into CATSMNRAIANEQFF.

The sample holds a few counts of this clonotype. This chain uses TRBV30 with TRBJ1-2; 8 positions match TRBD1. The junction had 6 bases not matched to a gene; V was cut back by 4 bases and J by 8 bases. Germline CDR1 GTSNPN, CDR2 SVGIG (reference sequence). The CDR3 contains 12 residues. The DNA of the CDR3 is TGTGCCTGGAATCTGTGGGACAGGGGCTACACCTTC. It yields the protein CAWNLWDRGYTF.

This clonotype was detected a few times. J is TRBJ1-1 and V is TRBV10-3; 7 bases align to TRBD1. Germline V gives CDR1 ENHRY, CDR2 SYGVKD. The V and J ends lost 3 bases and 3 bases, in that order; junction bases with no gene match: 4. This CDR3 has 14 amino acids. CDR3 nucleotide sequence: TGTGCCATCAGTGAAGACAGGGTTTACACTGAAGCTTTCTTT. It translates to CAISEDRVYTEAFF.

This clonotype came up many times. The V gene is TRBV5-1, the J gene TRBJ2-7; TRBD2 agrees at 8 bases. Germline CDR1 and CDR2: SGHRS and YFSETQ. Losses at the gene ends were 0 bases for V and 2 bases for J; bases not matched to a gene: 1. The CDR3 spans 14 residues. The DNA of the CDR3 is TGCGCCAGCAGCTTGGGTAGCGGGACCTACGAGCAGTACTTC. Encoded protein: CASSLGSGTYEQYF.